A single sample is the source of the 21 T cell receptor beta chains below, sequenced in a study of beta chain features in type 1 diabetes. The isolated RNA, all of it, was reverse transcribed, so expressed TCRB transcripts were what got sequenced. TCRdb's copy holds only in-frame clones and misses some; the assay was immunoSEQ multiplex PCR. In the table there are some 290,000 clones, less than 30% of which are singletons. Their recognized antigens are unknown. Overall study results and limits: A moderate, significant TCRB CDR3 shortening appeared in type 1 diabetes across four CD4+ subsets.

The sequenced sample was naive CD4+ T cells from blood. These receptors were obtained from a woman aged 25 to 39 with type 1 diabetes.

This chain connects TRBV7-2 to TRBJ2-3; the match to TRBD2 covers 11 bases. V lost 5 bases and J lost 7; bases outside the gene matches: 8. Germline lookup yields CDR1 SGHTA and CDR2 FQGNSA. The CDR3 extends over 15 amino acids. This chain's CDR3 is CASSPTSGSENTQYF. In DNA form, the CDR3 reads TGTGCCAGCAGCCCCACTAGCGGGAGCGAGAATACGCAGTATTTT.

V usage is TRBV7-9 and J usage is TRBJ2-3; D remains unclear. Germline lookup yields CDR1 SEHNR and CDR2 FQNEAQ (reference sequence). The CDR3 runs 13 residues. V gave up 2 bases and J gave up 6 bases, with 9 bases separating them. CDR3 amino acids: CASSLSSTDTQYF. CDR3 coding DNA: TGTGCCAGCAGCTTATCCTCTACCGATACGCAGTATTTT.

This chain connects TRBV9 to TRBJ2-1; 7 nucleotides match TRBD2. From germline, CDR1 is SGDLS and CDR2 YYNGEE. Germline trimming cut 4 bases from V and 5 bases from J; bases unmatched to any gene: 3. The CDR3 extends over 13 amino acids. The CDR3 spells CASSSSGHNEQFF. CDR3 DNA sequence: TGTGCCAGCAGCTCTAGCGGACACAATGAGCAGTTCTTC.

This chain joins TRBV30 and TRBJ2-1, with 8 bases matching TRBD2. Per the germline V gene, CDR1 is GTSNPN and CDR2 is SVGIG (reference sequence). With 8 bases clipped from V and 8 bases from J, the junction kept 8 bases outside the gene matches. The CDR3 covers 12 residues. Here the CDR3 reads CAHSGTLHEQFF. As DNA, the CDR3 is TGTGCCCATAGCGGGACCCTCCATGAGCAGTTCTTC.

The chain is built from TRBV29-1 and TRBJ2-2; TRBD1 agrees at 8 bases. The CDR3 is made up of 14 amino acids. The V segment lost 6 bases and the J segment 3 bases; nucleotides outside the gene matches: 6. The V gene's germline CDR1 is SQVTM and CDR2 ANQGSEA. The CDR3 DNA sequence: TGCAGCGTCAGACAGGGGCAATACACCGGGGAGCTGTTTTTT. Translated: CSVRQGQYTGELFF.

The table lists this clone with a few counts. At one of its ends the junction is not consistent with the germline gene, which may arise from a read error. The chain couples TRBV28 to TRBJ1-1, with D perhaps matching TRBD1 (5 bases). CDR1 MDHEN and CDR2 SYDVKM come from the germline V gene. This CDR3 contains 11 residues. The CDR3 loop is CASSLQGPSIF. The CDR3 DNA reads TGTGCCAGCAGTTTACAGGGCCCGTCAATCTTT.

The rearrangement links TRBV9 to TRBJ1-1; 7 nucleotides line up with TRBD1. V was clipped by 6 bases and J by 0 bases; unmatched bases: 17. This CDR3 has 18 amino acids. Germline assignment: CDR1 SGDLS and CDR2 YYNGEE. CDR3 coding DNA: TGTGCCAGCACGGCAGGGGGATTAGGCCTCCCCATGAACACTGAAGCTTTCTTT. It is translated as CASTAGGLGLPMNTEAFF.

The chain uses TRBV6-5 and TRBJ1-5; 7 positions agree with TRBD1. Germline loops: CDR1 MNHEY, CDR2 SVGAGI. There are 15 residues in the CDR3. The V gene end was trimmed by 4 bases and the J gene end by 2 bases; junction bases not matched to a gene: 5. The CDR3 is CASSSTGIGNQPQHF. CDR3 nucleotide sequence: TGTGCCAGCAGTTCGACAGGGATTGGCAATCAGCCCCAGCATTTT.

The V gene is TRBV7-2, the J gene TRBJ2-1, with 9 bases lining up with TRBD2. The CDR3 spans 16 residues. Germline trimming cut 5 bases from V and 7 bases from J; bases unmatched to any gene: 12. Germline CDR1 is SGHTA and CDR2 is FQGNSA. CDR3: CASSVVSGRSWNEQFF. The CDR3 nucleotides read TGTGCCAGCAGCGTAGTGAGCGGGAGGTCTTGGAATGAGCAGTTCTTC. Drawing the rest from reference TRBV7-2 and TRBJ2-1, the complete variable domain is GAGVSQSPSNKVTEKGKDVELRCDPISGHTALYWYRQSLGQGLEFLIYFQGNSAPDKSGLPSDRFSAERTGGSVSTLTIQRTQQEDSAVYLCASSVVSGRSWNEQFFGPGTRLTVL.

This chain uses TRBV7-6 with TRBJ1-2; the D is unclear. V dropped 5 bases and J dropped 8 bases, with 12 bases sitting between them. This CDR3 has 12 amino acids. Germline values: CDR1 SGHVS, CDR2 FNYEAQ. The CDR3 DNA follows: TGTGCCAGCAGCAGATCGGGGTACGGCTACACCTTC. It codes for CASSRSGYGYTF. Supplemented by reference TRBV7-6 and TRBJ1-2, the full variable domain reads GAGVSQSPRYKVTKRGQDVALRCDPISGHVSLYWYRQALGQGPEFLTYFNYEAQQDKSGLPNDRFSAERPEGSISTLTIQRTEQRDSAMYRCASSRSGYGYTFGSGTRLTVV.

This clone came up a few times. The V gene is TRBV11-1, the J gene TRBJ1-4; 7 bases line up with TRBD1. The germline V gene encodes CDR1 SGHAT and CDR2 FQDESV (reference sequence). The CDR3 extends over 13 amino acids. The V segment lost 8 bases and the J segment 8 bases; nucleotides outside the gene matches: 8. In DNA form, the CDR3 reads TGTGCCAGCGGCCGGGGACAGAGCGAAAAACTGTTTTTT. It translates to CASGRGQSEKLFF.

The J gene is TRBJ2-5, the V gene TRBV18, with 10 bases that match TRBD2. This CDR3 has 15 amino acids. Unmatched junction bases numbered 6, after V lost 3 bases and J lost 5 bases. The germline gives CDR1 KGHSH, CDR2 LQKENI. Here the CDR3 DNA reads TGTGCCAGCTCACCGGTAGCGGGAGGTCGGGAGACCCAGTACTTC. Translated, it gives CASSPVAGGRETQYF.

This clone has a handful of counts. This chain links TRBV7-3 with TRBJ2-1; 9 positions agree with TRBD2. Germline V gives CDR1 SGHTA, CDR2 FQGTGA. V lost 4 bases, J lost 7 bases, and 8 bases stayed unmatched. The CDR3 consists of 15 residues. The CDR3: CASSSWAGGVNEQFF. CDR3 coding DNA: TGTGCCAGCAGCTCCTGGGCGGGAGGGGTGAATGAGCAGTTCTTC.

The chain uses TRBV5-1 and TRBJ2-3; TRBD2 agrees at 14 bases. Looked up from germline, CDR1 is SGHRS and CDR2 is YFSETQ. The CDR3 spans 15 residues. The V gene end was trimmed by 4 bases and the J gene end by 6 bases; junction bases not matched to a gene: 4. CDR3 sequence reads: CASSAGLAGADTQYF. CDR3 nucleotide sequence: TGCGCCAGCAGCGCGGGACTAGCGGGAGCTGATACGCAGTATTTT.

This clone was detected a few times. The rearrangement links TRBV5-1 to TRBJ2-1; D is unclear. Trimming removed 1 base from V and 3 bases from J, with 8 bases in between. CDR3 size: 14 residues. The germline gives CDR1 SGHRS, CDR2 YFSETQ. The CDR3 nucleotides are TGCGCCAGCAGCTTGAACGGAGACTACAATGAGCAGTTCTTC. Its translation: CASSLNGDYNEQFF.

V usage is TRBV10-3 and J usage is TRBJ2-5; 8 bases line up with TRBD2. Germline CDR1 and CDR2: ENHRY and SYGVKD. V was clipped by 6 bases and J by 0 bases; unmatched bases: 9. This CDR3 spans 16 amino acids. CDR3 sequence: CAIRATIAGYQETQYF. In DNA, the CDR3 is TGTGCCATCAGAGCGACTATAGCGGGGTACCAAGAGACCCAGTACTTC.

The chain joins TRBV4-1 to TRBJ2-3; no clear D gene. V was cut by 1 base and J by 9 bases, with 11 bases left in between. CDR3 size: 13 residues. CDR1 is MGHRA and CDR2 is YSYEKL in the germline V gene. Here the CDR3 reads CASSQVGSRTQYF. In DNA form, the CDR3 reads TGCGCCAGCAGCCAAGTGGGCAGTCGCACGCAGTATTTT.

The chain joins TRBV5-6 to TRBJ1-4; D is possibly TRBD1 (6 bases). The CDR3 runs 15 residues. Trimming removed 4 bases at V and 7 bases at J, with 17 bases between. Germline V CDR1 and CDR2: SGHDT, YYEEEE. The CDR3 reads CASSLSQGSGEKLFF. The CDR3 region has the DNA TGTGCCAGCAGCCTATCACAGGGATCGGGTGAAAAACTGTTTTTT.

The genes are TRBV29-1 and TRBJ2-3; 8 bases line up with TRBD2. Trimming took 6 bases from V and 7 from J; bases not matched to a gene: 6. CDR3 length equals 12 residues. CDR1 is SQVTM, CDR2 ANQGSEA, per germline. CDR3 loop: CSVGEREYTQYF. CDR3 sequence (DNA): TGCAGCGTGGGGGAGCGGGAGTATACGCAGTATTTT.

The rearrangement joins TRBV19 to TRBJ1-1; 11 bases match TRBD1. The V and J ends lost 10 bases and 0 bases, in that order; junction bases with no gene match: 7. Germline CDR1 reads LNHDA; CDR2 reads SQIVND (reference sequence). The CDR3 totals 15 residues. The CDR3, as DNA: TGTGCCACCCGATGGACAGGGGGCTTGAACACTGAAGCTTTCTTT. Protein: CATRWTGGLNTEAFF.

The chain uses TRBV29-1 and TRBJ2-7; 7 positions agree with TRBD2. The CDR3 runs to 15 residues. Trimming at V came to 4 bases and at J to 4 bases, leaving 13 bases not matched to a gene. Per germline, CDR1 SQVTM and CDR2 ANQGSEA. The CDR3 DNA reads TGCAGCGTTGGGAGTAGGCTAGCGGAGAAGTACGAGCAGTACTTC. Translated: CSVGSRLAEKYEQYF.